Each of the 9 T cell receptor beta chains below was sequenced from the same sample in a study of T cell repertoires in cytomegalovirus infection. No antigen has been identified for these receptors. TCRdb re-called the reads with MiXCR, one entry per CDR3 protein. The table shows some 800,000 distinct CDR3 sequences, with just under 30% occurring only once. The sample in question was cultured CD8+ T cells from PBMCs, obtained from culture after CMV antigen stimulation. These receptors all come from a human donor in good health (CMV status not recorded). Some clones in this sample may be carry-over from other donors' samples.

The chain joins TRBV5-6 to TRBJ2-1, with D perhaps matching TRBD1 or TRBD2 (6 bases each). Germline CDR1 reads SGHDT; CDR2 reads YYEEEE. The CDR3 covers 14 residues. Trimming stripped 4 bases from V and 9 bases from J, with 17 bases between. Here the CDR3 DNA reads TGTGCCAGCAGCACCGGGGGCCTAGTGGGTGAGCAGTTCTTC. Protein: CASSTGGLVGEQFF. Complete variable domain (other parts from reference TRBV5-6 and TRBJ2-1): DAGVTQSPTHLIKTRGQQVTLRCSPKSGHDTVSWYQQALGQGPQFIFQYYEEEERQRGNFPDRFSGHQFPNYSSELNVNALLLGDSALYLCASSTGGLVGEQFFGPGTRLTVL.

This clonotype was seen at least ten times. The V call is TRBV7-9, the J call TRBJ2-1; D not certain. V was pared by 5 bases and J by 15 bases, with 14 bases between. This CDR3 is built from 11 residues. CDR1 is SEHNR, CDR2 FQNEAQ, per germline (reference sequence). CDR3 sequence: CASSLGPLLFF. DNA of the CDR3: TGTGCCAGCAGCCTAGGACCGTTACTGTTCTTC.

Turning to this clonotype: One base away lies a much larger clone, so this may be a sequencing read error. The V and J genes are TRBV3-1 and TRBJ2-7, with 9 bases matching TRBD1. The germline V gene has CDR1 LGHDT and CDR2 YNNKEL (reference sequence). The CDR3 loop spans 15 amino acids. CDR3 sequence (DNA): TGTGTCAGCAGTCACAGGGGGCCGACCTCCTACGAGCAGTACTTC. Protein product: CVSSHRGPTSYEQYF.

The V call is TRBV20-1, the J call TRBJ2-2, with 7 bases lining up with TRBD1. V shed 6 bases, J shed 3 bases, and the junction held 10 bases outside the gene matches. Germline CDR1 DFQATT, CDR2 SNEGSKA (reference sequence). The CDR3 is 15 residues long. The CDR3 DNA reads TGCAGTGCCATACCGAGGGGGCGGTACACCGGGGAGCTGTTTTTT. As protein: CSAIPRGRYTGELFF.

Many counts were recorded for this clonotype. The J gene is TRBJ2-7, the V gene TRBV7-6, with a tentative D call TRBD1 (5 bases). The CDR3 sequence is 14 residues long. CDR1 SGHVS and CDR2 FNYEAQ come from the germline V gene. Trimming pared 4 bases from V and 0 bases from J, leaving 10 bases between. The DNA of the CDR3 is TGTGCCAGCAGCTCATCCAGGGACTCCTACGAGCAGTACTTC. Its protein is CASSSSRDSYEQYF.

This chain connects TRBV29-1 to TRBJ2-3; possible D gene TRBD2, 6 bases. CDR1 and CDR2 (germline): SQVTM, ANQGSEA. This CDR3 is built from 15 residues. The V end was cut by 6 bases, the J end by 1 base, with 17 bases between. This chain's CDR3 is CSVPKRDSRTDTQYF. CDR3 DNA sequence: TGCAGCGTGCCGAAGAGGGACTCGCGCACAGATACGCAGTATTTT.

The V and J genes are TRBV5-5 and TRBJ1-2; D call uncertain. Germline CDR1 reads SGHKS; CDR2 reads YYEKEE (reference sequence). The CDR3 spans 15 residues. Trimming removed 0 bases from V and 0 bases from J, with 9 bases in between. This CDR3 reads CASSLEREANYGYTF. The CDR3 DNA reads TGTGCCAGCAGCTTGGAACGTGAAGCTAACTATGGCTACACCTTC.

In this sample, this clonotype turned up many times. The J gene is TRBJ2-5, the V gene TRBV7-2; D is unresolved. The CDR3 is 13 amino acids. V was clipped by 1 base and J by 3 bases, with 6 bases between them. CDR1 is SGHTA, CDR2 FQGNSA, per germline. The CDR3 is CASSLGSKETQYF. The DNA of the CDR3 is TGTGCCAGCAGCTTAGGCTCTAAAGAGACCCAGTACTTC. The whole variable domain, filled in from reference TRBV7-2 and TRBJ2-5, reads GAGVSQSPSNKVTEKGKDVELRCDPISGHTALYWYRQSLGQGLEFLIYFQGNSAPDKSGLPSDRFSAERTGGSVSTLTIQRTQQEDSAVYLCASSLGSKETQYFGPGTRLLVL.

This clonotype is a singleton in its sample. V is TRBV6-8 and J is TRBJ1-1, with D maybe TRBD1 (5 bases). The germline V gene has CDR1 MNHGY and CDR2 SAAAGT. The CDR3 consists of 15 residues. Trimming took off 10 bases at V and 7 bases at J, with 25 bases between the two ends. The CDR3: CANNTGPNVRVEAFF. DNA for the CDR3: TGTGCCAACAACACAGGACCCAACGTGAGAGTTGAAGCTTTCTTT.